One and the same sample provided the 5 T cell receptor beta chains below, sequenced in a study of metastatic and nonmetastatic thyroid tumors. No treatment of any kind had been given to any patient before thyroid surgery. TCRdb re-analyzed the PCR reads using MiXCR. Of 25,000 to 35,000 clones detected, around 15% appear once; the ten largest clones hold approximately 4.5%. The sample consisted of blood. These receptors all come from a female donor with papillary thyroid cancer or a benign thyroid nodule (not recorded which). Some clones in this sample may be carry-over from other donors' samples.

This chain links TRBV12-3 or TRBV12-4 with TRBJ1-2, with 10 bases identical to TRBD1. The V gene end was trimmed by 3 bases and the J gene end by 5 bases; junction bases not matched to a gene: 12. The CDR3 runs 17 residues. The CDR3 loop is CASSFVRQDRGRYGYTF. CDR3 coding DNA: TGTGCCAGCAGTTTCGTACGCCAGGACAGGGGGAGGTATGGCTACACCTTC.

This clone has at least ten counts. The sample carries other DNA sequences with the same CDR3. The CDR3 DNA follows: TGCGCCAGCAGCTCTCCAGATAAGCTAGGGGGGGAGACCCAGTACTTC. Its translation: CASSSPDKLGGETQYF. This chain links TRBV5-1 with TRBJ2-5; perhaps D is TRBD1 or TRBD2 (6 bases each). Trimming pared 3 bases from V and 5 bases from J, leaving 20 bases between. The length of the CDR3 is 16 residues. Germline V CDR1 and CDR2: SGHRS, YFSETQ.

In this sample, this clone turned up a few times. The rearrangement uses TRBV6-4 and TRBJ1-2; D perhaps matches TRBD1 (5 bases). CDR3 length: 14 amino acids. CDR1 MRHNA and CDR2 SNTAGT come from the germline V gene. V was pared by 2 bases and J by 1 base, with 8 bases between. Here the CDR3 reads CASSDRGDNYGYTF. CDR3 sequence (DNA): TGTGCCAGCAGTGACAGGGGTGATAACTATGGCTACACCTTC.

This clone was seen at least ten times. The CDR3 coding sequence is TGTGCCAGCAGCTTAGGCAACAGGGAGTCCTATGGCTACACCTTC. Translated: CASSLGNRESYGYTF. The chain employs TRBV7-9 and TRBJ1-2, with D perhaps TRBD1 (6 bases). Germline CDR1 reads SEHNR; CDR2 reads FQNEAQ (reference sequence). V was pared by 1 base and J by 4 bases, with 13 bases between. CDR3 length: 15 amino acids.

This clone appeared a few times. The genes are TRBV6-1 and TRBJ2-7, with TRBD2 identical over 8 bases. V lost 7 bases, J lost 4 bases, and 12 bases stayed unmatched. CDR3 length equals 15 residues. Germline assignment: CDR1 MNHNS and CDR2 SASEGT. CDR3 DNA sequence: TGTGCCAGCATTTCCAGCGGGAGTGCCGAATACGAGCAGTACTTC. This codes for CASISSGSAEYEQYF.